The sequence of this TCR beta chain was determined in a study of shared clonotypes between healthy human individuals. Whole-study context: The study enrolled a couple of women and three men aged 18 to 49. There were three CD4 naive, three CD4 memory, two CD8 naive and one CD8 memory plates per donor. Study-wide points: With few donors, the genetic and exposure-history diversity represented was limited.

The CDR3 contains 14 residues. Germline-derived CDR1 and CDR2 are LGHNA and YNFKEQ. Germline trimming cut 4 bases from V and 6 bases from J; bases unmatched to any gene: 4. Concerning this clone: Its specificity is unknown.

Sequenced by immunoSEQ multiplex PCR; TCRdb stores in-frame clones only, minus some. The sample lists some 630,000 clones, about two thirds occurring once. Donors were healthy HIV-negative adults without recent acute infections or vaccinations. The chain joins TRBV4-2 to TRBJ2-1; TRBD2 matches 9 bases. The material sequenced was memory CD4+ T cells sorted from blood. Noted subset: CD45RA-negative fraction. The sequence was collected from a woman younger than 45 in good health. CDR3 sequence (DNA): TGTGCCAGCAGCCCAGGGACTAGCCCCAATGAGCAGTTCTTC. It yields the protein CASSPGTSPNEQFF.